One sample yielded the 19 T cell receptor beta chains listed below, sequenced in a study of blood T cell repertoires in COVID-19 (TCRdb year 2020). The method was the immunoSEQ multiplex PCR assay. The table comes from immuneACCESS by way of TCRdb, which keeps in-frame sequences with V and J called. Part of the clones is missing from these tables; in studies checked, under half for an unresolved V gene and the rest for unknown reasons. The sample contains approximately 150,000 clones, around nine tenths of them found a single time. The ten largest clonotypes hold less than 10% of the sample. Specimen: peripheral blood. Source of these receptors: a woman aged 50 to 60 with active or convalescent COVID-19.

The V call is TRBV2, the J call TRBJ2-7, with TRBD2 as a possible D gene (5 bases). V was trimmed by 3 bases and J by 2 bases, leaving 14 bases between them. Looked up from germline, CDR1 is SNHLY and CDR2 is FYNNEI. The CDR3 contains 15 residues. The CDR3 DNA reads TGTGCCAGCAGTGACAGTTTAGAGGGAACCTACGAGCAGTACTTC. It yields the protein CASSDSLEGTYEQYF.

This clone was seen once. The rearrangement uses TRBV4-1 and TRBJ2-4, with 11 bases fitting TRBD2. This CDR3 is built from 18 residues. V was clipped by 0 bases and J by 3 bases; unmatched bases: 7. From germline, CDR1 is MGHRA and CDR2 YSYEKL. CDR3 sequence reads: CASSQEGLAGGGKNIQYF. The CDR3 DNA follows: TGCGCCAGCAGCCAAGAAGGACTAGCGGGCGGGGGCAAAAACATTCAGTACTTC.

The gene calls are TRBV15 and TRBJ2-3, with TRBD2 identical over 8 bases. CDR1 is LNHNV and CDR2 is YYDKDF in the germline V gene (reference sequence). The CDR3 covers 16 residues. V was clipped by 2 bases and J by 1 base; unmatched bases: 5. The CDR3: CATSRRGRGGTDTQYF. Here the CDR3 DNA reads TGTGCCACCAGCAGAAGAGGGCGGGGGGGCACAGATACGCAGTATTTT.

The rearrangement links TRBV6-5 to TRBJ1-2, with 8 bases lining up with TRBD1. Unmatched junction bases numbered 10, after V lost 2 bases and J lost 8 bases. CDR3 length: 15 amino acids. The V gene's germline CDR1 is MNHEY and CDR2 SVGAGI. The CDR3 DNA reads as TGTGCCAGCAGTTACACACCTTACCAGGGGGCCGGCTACACCTTC. This codes for CASSYTPYQGAGYTF.

The chain carries TRBV5-8 and TRBJ2-1; a possible D gene is TRBD1 (5 bases). Between the trimmed V and J ends, which lost 5 bases and 7 bases, there was a span of 16 bases. Germline V gene sequence: CDR1 SGHTS, CDR2 YDEGEE. There are 14 residues in the CDR3. CDR3 in amino acids: CASSLRFQGNEQFF. Written as DNA, the CDR3 is TGTGCCAGCAGTTTAAGATTTCAGGGAAATGAGCAGTTCTTC.

The rearrangement uses TRBV6-6 and TRBJ1-5; tentatively, D is TRBD1 (6 bases). From germline, CDR1 is MNHNY and CDR2 SVGAGI (reference sequence). The CDR3 runs 14 residues. The V end was cut by 1 base, the J end by 5 bases, with 9 bases between. CDR3 sequence: CASSYFPGDQPQHF. The CDR3 region has the DNA TGTGCCAGCAGTTACTTTCCAGGGGATCAGCCCCAGCATTTT.

The V call is TRBV2, the J call TRBJ1-5; D possibly corresponds to TRBD1 (5 bases). Germline V gene data show CDR1 as SNHLY and CDR2 as FYNNEI. Trimming removed 7 bases from V and 4 bases from J, with 17 bases in between. The CDR3 extends over 15 amino acids. CDR3 sequence: CASMSQGGANQPQHF. The CDR3 DNA reads TGTGCCAGCATGAGCCAGGGAGGGGCGAATCAGCCCCAGCATTTT.

This chain uses TRBV30 with TRBJ1-1; no clear D. The ends were cut back, 5 bases at V and 1 base at J, with 2 bases in the middle. Germline loops: CDR1 GTSNPN, CDR2 SVGIG (reference sequence). The CDR3 extends over 10 amino acids. DNA of the CDR3: TGTGCCTGGCAGAACACTGAAGCTTTCTTT. Its protein product is CAWQNTEAFF.

V is TRBV6-5 and J is TRBJ2-5; 12 bases match TRBD1. The CDR3 is 16 residues long. Germline V gene data show CDR1 as MNHEY and CDR2 as SVGAGI. The J segment lost 5 bases and the V segment lost 2 bases, leaving 6 bases of the junction unmatched. CDR3 amino acids: CASSYHSGTGGETQYF. CDR3 sequence (DNA): TGTGCCAGCAGTTACCATTCCGGGACAGGGGGCGAGACCCAGTACTTC.

The rearrangement links TRBV6-5 to TRBJ2-7; a weak D match, TRBD1 (6 bases). This CDR3 comprises 12 residues. The V gene's germline CDR1 is MNHEY and CDR2 SVGAGI. V was pared by 4 bases and J by 3 bases, with 7 bases between. The CDR3 is CASSLDSYEQYF. CDR3 DNA sequence: TGTGCCAGCAGTTTGGACAGCTACGAGCAGTACTTC.

This clone was counted only a few times. V gene TRBV9 combines with J gene TRBJ1-2; D is unresolved. The CDR3 covers 17 residues. Deletions cut 0 bases from V and 2 bases from J, with 17 bases between. Per germline, CDR1 SGDLS and CDR2 YYNGEE. This CDR3 is CASSVGSTPRVNYGYTF. The DNA of the CDR3 is TGTGCCAGCAGCGTAGGATCCACCCCGAGGGTCAACTATGGCTACACCTTC.

This clone appeared a single time. The V call is TRBV19, the J call TRBJ2-4, with TRBD2 matching 7 bases. This CDR3 has 17 residues. Germline V gene sequence: CDR1 LNHDA, CDR2 SQIVND (reference sequence). V trimming: 3 bases; J trimming: 1 base; junction bases outside the gene matches: 9. Written as DNA, the CDR3 is TGTGCCAGTAGTATTTCCCAGGGAGGGTCGGCCAAAAACATTCAGTACTTC. It encodes CASSISQGGSAKNIQYF.

This sequence joins TRBV5-1 and TRBJ2-1; tentatively, D is TRBD2 (6 bases). This CDR3 has 16 amino acids. Looked up from germline, CDR1 is SGHRS and CDR2 is YFSETQ. V shed 0 bases and J shed 2 bases, with 12 bases lying between them. The CDR3 nucleotides are TGCGCCAGCAGCTTGGTCGGGGGTGAGACCTACAATGAGCAGTTCTTC. This gives the protein CASSLVGGETYNEQFF.

In regard to this clone: This sample includes further DNA sequences coding for the same CDR3. V usage is TRBV19 and J usage is TRBJ2-7; maybe TRBD1 (5 bases). V gave up 3 bases and J gave up 1 base, with 10 bases separating them. The CDR3 covers 14 residues. Germline V gene lookup returns CDR1 LNHDA and CDR2 SQIVND (reference sequence). CDR3 protein: CASSIGQGSYEQYF. The CDR3 DNA sequence: TGTGCCAGTAGTATTGGGCAGGGATCCTACGAGCAGTACTTC.

J is TRBJ2-5 and V is TRBV6-1; weak D call: TRBD1 (5 bases). Trimming removed 2 bases from V and 6 bases from J, with 13 bases in between. Germline V gene lookup returns CDR1 MNHNS and CDR2 SASEGT. This CDR3 spans 14 amino acids. As DNA, the CDR3 is TGTGCCAGCAGTGAAAGTCAGGGTACGAAGACCCAGTACTTC. Translating it yields CASSESQGTKTQYF.

The DNA of the CDR3 is TGTGCCAGCTCACCCCTCGGACAGGGAGTGCGCGGAAACACCATATATTTT. Amino acid sequence: CASSPLGQGVRGNTIYF. The rearrangement links TRBV18 to TRBJ1-3; 8 bases are shared with TRBD1. The CDR3 sequence is 17 residues long. The germline gives CDR1 KGHSH, CDR2 LQKENI. Trimming at V came to 3 bases and at J to 4 bases, leaving 11 bases not matched to a gene.

This chain uses TRBV27 with TRBJ2-7; D call uncertain. Germline V gene lookup returns CDR1 MNHEY and CDR2 SMNVEV (reference sequence). The CDR3 totals 13 residues. Trimming took off 0 bases at V and 0 bases at J, with 3 bases between the two ends. This CDR3 is CASSLSASYEQYF. The CDR3 bases are TGTGCCAGCAGTTTATCGGCCTCCTACGAGCAGTACTTC.

The chain uses TRBV7-2 and TRBJ1-6, with 7 positions matching TRBD1. This CDR3 has 13 residues. Looked up from germline, CDR1 is SGHTA and CDR2 is FQGNSA. Trimming removed 4 bases from V and 7 bases from J; junction bases left unmatched: 1. The DNA of the CDR3 is TGTGCCAGCAGCTCACAGGGGAATTCACCCCTCCACTTT. Amino acid sequence: CASSSQGNSPLHF.

This chain links TRBV19 with TRBJ1-5; D is perhaps TRBD1 (6 bases). Germline V gives CDR1 LNHDA, CDR2 SQIVND (reference sequence). V was shortened by 10 bases and J by 4 bases, with 14 bases between the two germline ends. This CDR3 region has 13 residues. The CDR3 DNA reads as TGTGCCACTGCAGGGGATCTAAATCAGCCCCAGCATTTT. Translation gives CATAGDLNQPQHF.